This is a list of T cell receptor beta chains from one sample in a study of shared clonotypes between healthy human individuals. Profiled with immunoSEQ multiplex PCR; TCRdb holds only in-frame clones, not every one. The repertoire includes over a million clones, around three quarters of them detected once, and under 0.6% sits in the top ten. Sequenced input: memory CD4+ T cells from PBMCs. The receptors were sampled from a man between 18 and 29 years old in good health. Some clones in this sample may be carry-over from other donors' samples. Each CDR3 is given with its conserved first and last residue. The D gene is left open where the match is weak. Clone sizes are given selectively: once, few, many, or a class where the clone is expanded.

>TRBV10-3|NA|TRBJ2-5|NA
CAISETGFGTQYF
TGTGCCATCAGTGAGACAGGGTTCGGGACCCAGTACTTC
>TRBV29-1|TRBD1|TRBJ1-5|NA
CSVGDRPGGQPQHF
TGCAGCGTGGGGGACAGGCCAGGAGGTCAGCCCCAGCATTTT
>TRBV28|TRBD1|TRBJ1-2|NA
CASSTIGQGYGYTF
TGTGCCAGCAGTACCATCGGACAGGGGTATGGCTACACCTTC
>TRBV11-2|TRBD2|TRBJ2-3|NA
CASSLSSGSIGGTDTQYF
TGTGCCAGCAGCTTATCTAGCGGGAGTATCGGGGGCACAGATACGCAGTATTTT
>TRBV5-1|NA|TRBJ2-1|once
CASSPAAGEGPRQFF
TGCGCCAGCAGCCCGGCGGCAGGGGAAGGCCCTAGGCAGTTCTTC
>TRBV10-3|TRBD1|TRBJ2-1|NA
CATRGTGGSYNEQFF
TGTGCCACCCGAGGGACAGGGGGGTCCTACAATGAGCAGTTCTTC
>TRBV11-3|TRBD1|TRBJ2-7|once
CASSLGLGQNYEQYF
TGTGCCAGCAGCTTAGGTTTGGGACAGAACTACGAGCAGTACTTC
>TRBV7-2|TRBD2|TRBJ2-7|NA
CASRLAGWAWEQYF
TGTGCCAGCAGACTAGCGGGTTGGGCTTGGGAGCAGTACTTC
>TRBV19|NA|TRBJ1-5|few
CASSMRRDSNQPQHF
TGTGCCAGTAGCATGCGTCGGGACAGCAATCAGCCCCAGCATTTT
>TRBV28|NA|TRBJ1-1|NA
CASTSRRAEVNTEAFF
TGTGCCAGCACCTCCCGCCGAGCAGAGGTTAACACTGAAGCTTTCTTT
>TRBV18|NA|TRBJ1-2|few
CASSPLDIYGYTF
TGTGCCAGCTCACCGCTGGACATCTATGGCTACACCTTC
>TRBV9|NA|TRBJ2-2|NA
CASSPPPWTANTGELFF
TGTGCCAGCAGCCCACCCCCGTGGACAGCGAACACCGGGGAGCTGTTTTTT
>TRBV29-1|NA|TRBJ1-4|NA
CSVHRRGDEKLFF
TGCAGCGTTCACCGTCGGGGAGATGAAAAACTGTTTTTT
>TRBV1|NA|TRBJ2-7|NA
CTSSQSPLRGGSHSYEQYF
TGCACCAGCAGCCAGAGTCCTTTAAGGGGCGGGAGCCACTCCTACGAGCAGTACTTC
>TRBV5-1|TRBD2|TRBJ2-6|once
CASSLVSGRATGANVLTF
TGCGCCAGCAGCTTGGTTTCCGGGAGGGCAACTGGGGCCAACGTCCTGACTTTC
>TRBV2|NA|TRBJ2-6|NA
CASKQQSGANVLTF
TGTGCCAGCAAGCAACAGTCTGGGGCCAACGTCCTGACTTTC
>TRBV7-2|TRBD1|TRBJ2-7|many
CASSLRQGPYEQYF
TGTGCCAGCAGCTTAAGACAGGGACCCTACGAGCAGTACTTC
>TRBV2|NA|TRBJ1-1|few
CASSGGRGNTEAFF
TGTGCCAGCAGTGGTGGACGGGGAAACACTGAAGCTTTCTTT
>TRBV6-4|TRBD1|TRBJ2-2|once
CASSLSGTVNTGELFF
TGTGCCAGCAGCCTCTCCGGGACAGTGAACACCGGGGAGCTGTTTTTT
>TRBV18|NA|TRBJ2-5|once
CASSPPGSSETQYF
TGTGCCAGCTCACCACCAGGGAGTAGTGAGACCCAGTACTTC
>TRBV6-1|NA|TRBJ1-2|NA
CASSGRPYGYTF
TGTGCCAGCTCGGGGCGCCCCTATGGCTACACCTTC
>TRBV6-6|TRBD2|TRBJ2-3|NA
CASSYSGRYPDTQYF
TGTGCCAGCAGTTACAGCGGGAGATACCCAGATACGCAGTATTTT
>TRBV7-2|TRBD2|TRBJ2-1|NA
CASSFQLAGEQFF
TGTGCCAGCAGCTTCCAACTAGCGGGTGAGCAGTTCTTC
>TRBV29-1|NA|TRBJ2-1|few
CSVEVNGAATNEQFF
TGCAGCGTTGAAGTCAACGGGGCCGCAACCAATGAGCAGTTCTTC
>TRBV28|NA|TRBJ1-2|NA
CAAGLAGYGYTF
TGTGCCGCCGGTCTAGCTGGGTATGGCTACACCTTC
>TRBV5-1|NA|TRBJ2-1|once
CASSDGGVRNEQFF
TGCGCCAGCAGCGATGGAGGGGTACGGAATGAGCAGTTCTTC
>TRBV29-1|NA|TRBJ1-5|NA
CSVGSGQPQHF
TGCAGCGTTGGGTCCGGTCAGCCCCAGCATTTT
>TRBV2|TRBD2|TRBJ2-3|few
CASSAPSGSRGDTQYF
TGTGCCAGCAGTGCTCCGAGCGGGAGTCGTGGGGATACGCAGTATTTT
>TRBV9|TRBD1|TRBJ2-7|NA
CASSLSPGQGLEQYF
TGTGCCAGCAGCTTATCGCCGGGACAGGGGCTCGAGCAGTACTTC
>TRBV5-1|NA|TRBJ2-1|NA
CASSLQGPTYNEQFF
TGCGCCAGCAGCTTGCAGGGGCCCACCTACAATGAGCAGTTCTTC
>TRBV11-2|TRBD2|TRBJ2-3|NA
CASSLAPLAGTDTQYF
TGTGCCAGCAGCTTAGCGCCATTAGCGGGAACAGATACGCAGTATTTT
>TRBV7-2|TRBD2|TRBJ2-1|NA
CASSFSGVDYNEQFF
TGTGCCAGCAGCTTTAGCGGGGTTGACTACAATGAGCAGTTCTTC
>TRBV27|TRBD1|TRBJ1-4|few
CASSSWTGRNEKLFF
TGTGCCAGCAGCTCCTGGACAGGGAGAAATGAAAAACTGTTTTTT
>TRBV4-3|TRBD1|TRBJ1-1|NA
CASSQLDRANTEAFF
TGCGCCAGCAGCCAGCTGGACAGGGCGAACACTGAAGCTTTCTTT
>TRBV18|NA|TRBJ2-1|NA
CASSFEIGVKNEQFF
TGTGCCAGCTCCTTCGAAATCGGGGTGAAGAATGAGCAGTTCTTC
>TRBV28|NA|TRBJ1-1|NA
CAATPRVDTEAFF
TGTGCCGCCACACCACGGGTCGACACTGAAGCTTTCTTT
>TRBV15|NA|TRBJ2-6|NA
CATSRGSPVSGANVLTF
TGTGCCACCAGCAGAGGATCCCCTGTATCTGGGGCCAACGTCCTGACTTTC
>TRBV29-1|NA|TRBJ1-1|NA
CSVSTFEGNTEAFF
TGCAGCGTTAGTACATTCGAAGGCAACACTGAAGCTTTCTTT
>TRBV2|NA|TRBJ1-2|few
CASRRGTNYGYTF
TGTGCCAGCAGGAGAGGTACTAACTATGGCTACACCTTC
>TRBV6-1|NA|TRBJ2-7|NA
CASSVGLGSYEQYF
TGTGCCAGCAGTGTAGGACTTGGCTCCTACGAGCAGTACTTC
>TRBV6-1|TRBD1|TRBJ1-2|NA
CASSFDRAYGYTF
TGTGCCAGCAGTTTCGACAGGGCCTATGGCTACACCTTC
>TRBV27|NA|TRBJ2-7|NA
CASSPSFPYEQYF
TGTGCCAGCAGCCCCAGTTTCCCCTACGAGCAGTACTTC
>TRBV28|TRBD1|TRBJ2-7|NA
CASVRDRLYEQYF
TGTGCCAGCGTCCGGGACAGGTTATACGAGCAGTACTTC
>TRBV6-5|TRBD1|TRBJ1-1|few
CASSYNRGTEAFF
TGTGCCAGCAGTTACAACAGGGGCACTGAAGCTTTCTTT
>TRBV4-1|NA|TRBJ1-1|NA
CASSQGTVVRGSTEAFF
TGCGCCAGCAGCCAAGGAACCGTCGTGAGGGGGAGCACTGAAGCTTTCTTT
>TRBV29-1|NA|TRBJ2-1|once
CSVAGTATTNEQFF
TGCAGCGTCGCCGGGACCGCGACTACTAATGAGCAGTTCTTC
>TRBV7-2|TRBD1|TRBJ2-7|NA
CASSPTGYEQYF
TGTGCCAGCAGCCCGACAGGGTACGAGCAGTACTTC
>TRBV6-6|TRBD2|TRBJ2-2|NA
CASSLSGGNTGELFF
TGTGCCAGCAGCCTCAGCGGGGGGAACACCGGGGAGCTGTTTTTT
>TRBV7-9|TRBD2|TRBJ2-5|once
CASSLAGGPMWETQYF
TGTGCCAGCAGCCTAGCGGGAGGGCCTATGTGGGAGACCCAGTACTTC